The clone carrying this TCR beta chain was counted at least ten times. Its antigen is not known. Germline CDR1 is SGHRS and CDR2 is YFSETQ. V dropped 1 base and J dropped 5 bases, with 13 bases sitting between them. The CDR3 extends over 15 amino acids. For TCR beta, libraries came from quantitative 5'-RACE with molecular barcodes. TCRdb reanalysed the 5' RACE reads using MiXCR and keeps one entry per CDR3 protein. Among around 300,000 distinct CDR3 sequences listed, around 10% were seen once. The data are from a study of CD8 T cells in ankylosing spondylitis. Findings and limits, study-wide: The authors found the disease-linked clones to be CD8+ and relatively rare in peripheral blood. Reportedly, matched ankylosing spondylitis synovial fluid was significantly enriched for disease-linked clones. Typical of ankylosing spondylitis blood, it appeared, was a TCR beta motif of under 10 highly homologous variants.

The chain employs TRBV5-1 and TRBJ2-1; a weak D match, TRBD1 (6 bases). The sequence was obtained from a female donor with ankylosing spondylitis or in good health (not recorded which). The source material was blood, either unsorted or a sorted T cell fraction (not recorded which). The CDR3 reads CASSLIRTEHNEQFF. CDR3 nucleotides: TGCGCCAGCAGCTTGATACGGACAGAACACAATGAGCAGTTCTTC.